This entry features one TCR beta chain sequence. This sample was taken from a study of OX40 agonist ivuxolimab in advanced cancers. Sequencing was performed with immunoSEQ multiplex PCR; in TCRdb, only in-frame clones are kept and a portion is missing. The sample includes some 82,000 clones, 90% to 95% seen only once; the top ten take roughly 9.6%. The sequenced sample was CD4+ or CD8+ T cells sorted from blood, obtained in a trial of the OX40 agonist ivuxolimab. This receptor was obtained from an adult with an advanced solid tumor such as melanoma, head and neck, liver or kidney cancer.

CDR3 loop: CASRDRRQETQYF. The CDR3 DNA sequence: TGTGCCAGCAGGGACAGGAGGCAAGAGACCCAGTACTTC. The V gene is TRBV5-4, the J gene TRBJ2-5; 7 bases are shared with TRBD1. J gave up 2 bases and V 5 bases, and 3 bases lay outside the gene matches. Looked up from germline, CDR1 is SGHNT and CDR2 is YYREEE (reference sequence). This CDR3 is 13 amino acids long.